This TCR beta chain emerged from a study of blood T cell repertoires in COVID-19. Study-level information: Donors in the United States, Italy and Spain gave samples during acute or convalescent COVID-19. In each case, the material was cDNA or gDNA derived from T cells, B-cell-depleted T cells, or PBMCs.

CDR3 length equals 14 residues. V was pared by 0 bases and J by 9 bases, with 10 bases of the junction left unmatched. Per the germline V gene, CDR1 is SQVTM and CDR2 is ANQGSEA. Original methodology: Estimation of nucleated cell counts relied on the amplification of reference gene primers. Libraries were prepared by immunoSEQ multiplex PCR; TCRdb keeps only in-frame clonotypes and omits some of them. V and J calls and clone size are given by that table; D and trimming were obtained from the DNA. The sample has 130,000 to 150,000 clones, just under 90% seen once; the top ten hold more than 6.5%. This chain joins TRBV29-1 and TRBJ2-7; 8 bases align to TRBD2. The sequence came from a woman aged 45-65 years with active or convalescent COVID-19. Sequenced input: peripheral blood. The CDR3 bases are TGCAGCGTTGAAGATATCATGGGGGCGGGAGGGCAGTACTTC. It yields the protein CSVEDIMGAGGQYF.